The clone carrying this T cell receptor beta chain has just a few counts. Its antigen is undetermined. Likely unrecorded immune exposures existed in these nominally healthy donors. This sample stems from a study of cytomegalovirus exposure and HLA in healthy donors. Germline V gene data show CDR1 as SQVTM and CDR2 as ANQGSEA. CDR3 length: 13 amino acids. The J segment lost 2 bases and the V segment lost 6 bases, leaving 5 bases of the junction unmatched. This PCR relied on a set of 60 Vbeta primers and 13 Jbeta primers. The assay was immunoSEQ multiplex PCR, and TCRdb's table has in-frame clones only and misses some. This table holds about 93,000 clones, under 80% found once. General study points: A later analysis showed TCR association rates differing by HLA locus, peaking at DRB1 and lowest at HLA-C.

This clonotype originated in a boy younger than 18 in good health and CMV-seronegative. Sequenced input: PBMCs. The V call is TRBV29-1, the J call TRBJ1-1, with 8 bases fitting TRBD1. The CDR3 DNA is TGCAGCGTAGACAGGGGCTATAACACTGAAGCTTTCTTT. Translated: CSVDRGYNTEAFF. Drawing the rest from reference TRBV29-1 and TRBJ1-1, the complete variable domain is SAVISQKPSRDICQRGTSLTIQCQVDSQVTMMFWYRQQPGQSLTLIATANQGSEATYESGFVIDKFPISRPNLTFSTLTVSNMSPEDSSIYLCSVDRGYNTEAFFGQGTRLTVV.